This TCR beta chain originates from a study of molecular identifiers for immune sequencing clone quantification (dated by TCRdb to 2017 to 2018). Study-wide context: For a replicate experiment, the RNA from either approximately 20,000 or 98,000 naive CD8 T cells was divided into five aliquots, and four of those aliquots went on to sequencing. This methods study benchmarked molecular-identifier clustering-based TCR repertoire sequencing (MIDCIRS) and TCR RNA copy counting, using CD8 T cells to do so.

To prepare the library, PCR was applied. The instrument was an Illumina HiSeq 4000. Preparation of bulk TCR libraries followed a previously described approach, with the TCR primers listed in Table S5. Total RNA was purified with the Qiagen AllPrep DNA/RNA kit. Before any analysis, reads coming from multiple sequencing runs of the same library were combined into one pool. The paper's data handling went like this. Reads were retained only if their TCR constant sequence matched exactly, and those retained reads were trimmed to 150 nt and grouped according to their 12-nt molecular barcodes. Reads within each barcode group were sub-clustered using a 15% Levenshtein threshold, and quality-weighted consensus sequences were constructed for each RNA molecule. Non-functional sequences were removed, as were lower-count sequences one edit away from another. Barcode sub-clusters with fewer than 20% of the maximum read count were removed, based on fitting two negative binomial distributions. TCRdb applied fastp at Q25 and MiXCR to the public reads, then kept only in-frame beta chains. Each record represents a unique CDR3 protein, reported with the most common genes and DNA among its rows. None of the V and J calls come from the authors' own analysis; TCRdb made them. The sample table shows approximately 670,000 distinct CDR3 sequences, and just under 20% are seen once. The ten largest clones represent about 0.9% of the sample.

Many counts were recorded for this clonotype. The clone's antigen remains unknown. The record has no base qualities; no much larger clone is one base away. Libraries of naive CD8 T cells were generated from roughly 21,000 to 960,000 sorted cells, with 10%, 30% or 50% of the purified RNA used. On a BD FACSAria II, naive CD8 T cells were FACS-sorted as CD8+CD4-CCR7+CD45RA+ and collected into RLT Plus buffer. To test detection sensitivity, Jurkat RNA equal to ten TCR copies was added to samples of about 20,000-1,000,000 naive CD8 T cells. CD8 T cells were enriched using RosetteSep CD8+ T Cell Enrichment Cocktail and Ficoll-Paque, and the enriched cells then underwent ACK red cell lysis. Looking up the germline V gene (reference sequence) yields CDR1 DFQATT and CDR2 SNEGSKA. The V and J ends are trimmed by 3 bases and 1 base, leaving 9 bases between them. The CDR3 runs 14 amino acids, cysteine and phenylalanine included. The DNA shown is the 42-base CDR3, in frame from base 1.

Study-level results and caveats: The sizes of highly expanded clones could end up underestimated when identical TCR molecules share a barcode. Naive libraries contained spiked-in Jurkat TCR RNA (around eleven copies' worth), which is not part of the donor repertoire. In CMV-specific effector cells, over 99% of molecules were held by clones above 20 RNA copies, whereas under 1% of molecules were held by such clones in naive cells. Spiked-in Jurkat TCR RNA equivalent to a single cell was reported to be detectable even among 800,000 to 1,000,000 naive CD8 T cells. Without barcode sub-clustering, chimeric consensus sequences inflated TCR diversity; chimeras reached as high as 47%. Modeling estimated 2.5 to 3 recovered TCR RNA copies per cell, compared with about 9.3 by digital PCR, which implies roughly 30% capture efficiency.

Sequencing was carried out using naive CD8+ T cells from blood, with Jurkat cell RNA spiked in. In light of the paper, this sample's cell subset or site label describes: FACS-sorted CD8+CD4-CCR7+CD45RA+ naive T cells. The chain was built from TRBV20-1 and TRBJ2-2, and perhaps TRBD2 as D gene, on 6 matching bases. The clonotype was recovered from a human donor in good health. Some libraries in this study had Jurkat cell RNA spiked in. The DNA sequence is as follows: TGCAGTGCTAGTAGGCGGGAGAACACCGGGGAGCTGTTTTTT. Translation gives CSASRRENTGELFF.